This T cell receptor beta chain is from a study of T cells in Graves' hyperthyroidism and ophthalmopathy. At the level of the study: Peripheral blood was taken when the disease was first diagnosed, before any treatment began.

V shed 3 bases, J shed 6 bases, and the junction held 5 bases outside the gene matches. CDR1 is MDHEN, CDR2 SYDVKM, per germline. The CDR3 has 13 amino acids. Amplification targeted TCR beta CDR3 regions from RNA transcripts. HTBI primers were employed in a first-round RT-PCR of the TCR CDR3. One entry per CDR3 protein, called by TCRdb with MiXCR from the multiplex PCR reads. The table includes a few hundred thousand distinct CDR3 sequences, roughly 20% detected once. The study, taken as a whole, reports: The model anticipated ophthalmopathy a median approximately 6.5 months pre-onset. Most clonotypes expanded in thyroid above 0.001 were likewise present in blood.

Comments on this clonotype: The target antigen is unknown.

Sequencing input: blood. The V and J genes are TRBV28 and TRBJ2-7; the match to TRBD1 covers 7 bases. The receptor was isolated from a man between 18 and 35 years old with Graves' hyperthyroidism. The CDR3 here is CASSFFRGSEQYF. The CDR3 bases are TGTGCCAGCAGTTTCTTCAGGGGGTCCGAGCAGTACTTC. Full variable domain (missing parts from reference TRBV28 and TRBJ2-7): DVKVTQSSRYLVKRTGEKVFLECVQDMDHENMFWYRQDPGLGLRLIYFSYDVKMKEKGDIPEGYSVSREKKERFSLILESASTNQTSMYLCASSFFRGSEQYFGPGTRLTVT.